These 5 T cell receptor beta chains came from one sample sequenced in a study of shared clonotypes between healthy human individuals. CD8 cells classed as naive were CD45RO-negative and positively selected for CCR7, excluding terminally differentiated effector memory CD45RA+ cells. TCRdb's table, derived via immunoSEQ multiplex PCR, lists solely in-frame clones and lacks some. There are 550,000 to 600,000 clones in the sample; more than 95% occur only once, and 0.3% lies in the top ten. Sequenced input: naive CD8+ T cells sorted from blood. The source of these receptors is a man aged 25-45 years in good health.

V gene TRBV11-2 combines with J gene TRBJ2-1; no reliable D call. The CDR3 is 13 amino acids. V shed 2 bases and J shed 2 bases, with 4 bases lying between them. CDR1 is SGHAT and CDR2 is FQNNGV in the germline V gene. CDR3 protein: CASSLSPYNEQFF. CDR3 DNA: TGTGCCAGCAGCTTATCCCCCTACAATGAGCAGTTCTTC.

To note about this clone: The same CDR3 also results from other DNA sequences found in this sample. This rearrangement joins TRBV18 to TRBJ2-6, with 8 bases identical to TRBD1. CDR3 size: 17 residues. After removal of 2 bases from V and 4 bases from J, the junction contained 7 bases not matched to a gene. The germline V gene encodes CDR1 KGHSH and CDR2 LQKENI. The CDR3 protein is CASSPGTGGSGANVLTF. Here the CDR3 DNA reads TGTGCCAGCTCACCAGGGACAGGTGGTTCCGGGGCCAACGTCCTGACTTTC.

The V call is TRBV27, the J call TRBJ2-7, with a weak D call TRBD1 (6 bases). Trimming shortened V by 10 bases and J by 5 bases, and 15 bases separated the two germline ends. The CDR3 covers 12 residues. The germline CDR1 and CDR2 sequences are MNHEY and SMNVEV (reference sequence). The DNA for the CDR3 is TGTGCCACCGGGACACTCGGGGACGAGCAGTACTTC. This sequence encodes CATGTLGDEQYF.

The chain is built from TRBV6-5 and TRBJ2-7; D gene ambiguous. The length of the CDR3 is 12 residues. The germline V gene encodes CDR1 MNHEY and CDR2 SVGAGI. Trimming stripped 6 bases from V and 7 bases from J, with 13 bases between. The CDR3, as DNA: TGTGCCAGCAGCCCCGGAGACTGGGAGCAGTACTTC. Protein: CASSPGDWEQYF.

The chain employs TRBV28 and TRBJ2-7; TRBD1 agrees at 10 bases. V was clipped by 4 bases and J by 4 bases; unmatched bases: 13. Germline CDR1 is MDHEN and CDR2 is SYDVKM. The CDR3 spans 17 residues. This CDR3 reads CASSSTILPGQGYEQYF. The CDR3 nucleotides are TGTGCCAGCAGTTCAACAATACTACCGGGACAGGGGTACGAGCAGTACTTC.